A selection of T cell receptor beta chains follows, all from one sample in a study of beta chain features in type 1 diabetes. Method: immunoSEQ multiplex PCR; TCRdb's copy keeps in-frame clones and lacks some. Of approximately 150,000 clones in the sample, around 13% were seen once. The sequencing sample was made of central memory CD4+ T cells from blood. The receptor source for this set is a man between 18 and 35 years old with type 1 diabetes. Both conserved end residues are part of each CDR3. D genes are given only for firm matches. Size is stated for part of the rows, as once, few or many counts, or as a class when the clone is expanded.

J | D | size | V | DNA | CDR3
TRBJ2-7 | TRBD1 | few | TRBV7-9 | TGTGCCAGCAGCCTCCGGGACAGGGCAGGGGAGCAGTACTTC | CASSLRDRAGEQYF
TRBJ2-3 | . | few | TRBV10-3 | TGTGCCATCAGTGGCCCAGCGTCCACAGATACGCAGTATTTT | CAISGPASTDTQYF
TRBJ2-7 | . | few | TRBV2 | TGTGCCAGCAGATCCCAGGAGACCGAGCAGTACTTC | CASRSQETEQYF
TRBJ2-3 | TRBD1 | . | TRBV5-1 | TGCGCCAGCAGCTTGGGTGTAGGGGGCCGCACAGATACGCAGTATTTT | CASSLGVGGRTDTQYF
TRBJ2-1 | TRBD1 | few | TRBV6-5 | TGTGCCAGCAGCCACAGGGGGAATGAGCAGTTCTTC | CASSHRGNEQFF
TRBJ2-1 | . | many | TRBV13 | TGTGCCAGCAGCTCCTTAAGGTACAATGAGCAGTTCTTC | CASSSLRYNEQFF
TRBJ1-1 | . | few | TRBV25-1 | TGTGCCAGCAGTGGCCCCGTCACTGAAGCTTTCTTT | CASSGPVTEAFF
TRBJ1-5 | . | many | TRBV5-1 | TGCGCCAGCAGCATGGGAGGGGCGGATCAGCCCCAGCATTTT | CASSMGGADQPQHF
TRBJ1-5 | . | . | TRBV19 | TGTGCCAGTAGTTGGACAGACTATCAGCCCCAGCATTTT | CASSWTDYQPQHF
TRBJ2-1 | . | . | TRBV29-1 | TGCAGCGTTGAAGAAGTGGGCAGTGAGCAGTTCTTC | CSVEEVGSEQFF
TRBJ2-2 | . | few | TRBV7-2 | TGTGCCAGCAGCCCGGTGGGGGACATATGGACCACCGGGGAGCTGTTTTTT | CASSPVGDIWTTGELFF
TRBJ1-6 | . | few | TRBV25-1 | TGTGCCAGCAGTGAACCGGCAGGGCCGGGGTCACCCCTCCACTTT | CASSEPAGPGSPLHF
TRBJ2-5 | TRBD2 | . | TRBV30 | TGTGCCTGGTCTCGGACTAGCGGGGGGGCGGGAGAGACCCAGTACTTC | CAWSRTSGGAGETQYF
TRBJ1-5 | TRBD1 | . | TRBV7-2 | TGTGCCAGCAGCTTGCGGACAGGACGCAATCAGCCCCAGCATTTT | CASSLRTGRNQPQHF
TRBJ1-1 | . | . | TRBV2 | TGTGCCAGCCGGGGGGAAACTGAAGCTTTCTTT | CASRGETEAFF
TRBJ2-1 | . | many | TRBV2 | TGTGCCAGCAGTGCTCAAAATGAGCAGTTCTTC | CASSAQNEQFF
TRBJ2-7 | . | few | TRBV19 | TGTGCCAGTAGTTGGCCCCCAGGCGAGCAGTACTTC | CASSWPPGEQYF
TRBJ2-3 | TRBD1 | . | TRBV4-1 | TGCGCCAGCAGCGCACAGGGGGGACTCCCTAGCACAGATACGCAGTATTTT | CASSAQGGLPSTDTQYF
TRBJ1-6 | TRBD1 | few | TRBV6-5 | TGTGCCAGCAGTTACTCGACAGGGAGTGTTTCACCCCTCCACTTT | CASSYSTGSVSPLHF
TRBJ1-1 | . | . | TRBV18 | TGTGCCAGCTCACCACAGGGACACGGAAGGATGAACACTGAAGCTTTCTTT | CASSPQGHGRMNTEAFF
TRBJ2-3 | . | many | TRBV5-1 | TGCGCCAGCAGCTTGTTATTGCAGGGGAACACAGATACGCAGTATTTT | CASSLLLQGNTDTQYF
TRBJ2-7 | . | . | TRBV28 | TGTGCCAGCAGTGGGCCTGGGGGGAAGAGCTCCTACGAGCAGTACTTC | CASSGPGGKSSYEQYF
TRBJ2-7 | . | few | TRBV18 | TGTGCCAGCTCACCGGGACTGACGGAGAGAGTCTACGAGCAGTACTTC | CASSPGLTERVYEQYF
TRBJ1-1 | . | . | TRBV7-2 | TGTGCCAGCAGCTTAGGTCATGGAGTGAACACTGAAGCTTTCTTT | CASSLGHGVNTEAFF
TRBJ1-2 | . | . | TRBV5-1 | TGCGCCAGCAGCCCCCAAACGGAAAACTATGGCTACACCTTC | CASSPQTENYGYTF
TRBJ2-7 | . | . | TRBV14 | TGTGCCAGCAGCCCACCGGACGGATACTACGAGCAGTACTTC | CASSPPDGYYEQYF
TRBJ2-2 | . | few | TRBV15 | TGTGCCACCAGCAGCGTCCCGGGCGGGGAGCTGTTTTTT | CATSSVPGGELFF
TRBJ2-5 | . | few | TRBV7-2 | TGTGCCAGCAGCTTAAAACTAGGGACGGGAGAGACCCAGTACTTC | CASSLKLGTGETQYF
TRBJ2-5 | TRBD1 | few | TRBV29-1 | TGCAGCGTCACACAGGGGTTCAGGGAGACCCAGTACTTC | CSVTQGFRETQYF
TRBJ1-2 | . | . | TRBV29-1 | TGCAGCGTTGGACTAGATTCCTATGGCTACACCTTC | CSVGLDSYGYTF
TRBJ1-1 | . | . | TRBV6-1 | TGTGCCAGCAGTGTGATGGTGGCTGAAGCTTTCTTT | CASSVMVAEAFF
TRBJ2-7 | . | . | TRBV30 | TGTGCCTGGAGTACCTCGCCGGGCCCCTACGAGCAGTACTTC | CAWSTSPGPYEQYF
TRBJ1-1 | . | . | TRBV19 | TGTGCCAGTAGTATTGGGGGGCTGGTTATAACTGAAGCTTTCTTT | CASSIGGLVITEAFF
TRBJ2-7 | . | few | TRBV5-6 | TGTGCCAGCAGCTATGGTCGGCTTTCCTACGAGCAGTACTTC | CASSYGRLSYEQYF
TRBJ2-3 | . | . | TRBV18 | TGTGCCAGCTCACCACCGTCGGATACGCAGTATTTT | CASSPPSDTQYF
TRBJ2-3 | . | . | TRBV5-1 | TGCGCCAGCAGCTCAGGACTGACGGACTCTAGCACAGATACGCAGTATTTT | CASSSGLTDSSTDTQYF
TRBJ2-2 | . | . | TRBV7-3 | TGTGCCAGCAGCCCCAGGACCGGCGGGGAGCTGTTTTTT | CASSPRTGGELFF
TRBJ1-1 | . | . | TRBV29-1 | TGCAGCGTTGATTCGGCAGGGTATGAAGCTTTCTTT | CSVDSAGYEAFF
TRBJ1-4 | TRBD1 | . | TRBV5-1 | TGCGCCAGCAGCCCCGGACAGGAAGCAACTAATGAAAAACTGTTTTTT | CASSPGQEATNEKLFF
TRBJ1-6 | . | few | TRBV9 | TGTGCCAGCTCGCTCAGCCAGGGTTATAATTCACCCCTCCACTTT | CASSLSQGYNSPLHF
TRBJ1-5 | . | . | TRBV15 | TGTGCCACCAGCAGAGCGACGTTGGGCCAGCCCCAGCATTTT | CATSRATLGQPQHF
TRBJ1-1 | . | many | TRBV29-1 | TGCAGCGTTCGACAACTGGGAAACACTGAAGCTTTCTTT | CSVRQLGNTEAFF
TRBJ1-6 | TRBD1 | few | TRBV10-3 | TGTGCCATCAGTGAGTCGGGACAGCGGAATTCACCCCTCCACTTT | CAISESGQRNSPLHF
TRBJ1-2 | TRBD1 | few | TRBV29-1 | TGCAGCGTTGACGGGGACAGGGGAGGAGAGTACACCTTC | CSVDGDRGGEYTF
TRBJ1-1 | . | . | TRBV4-1 | TGCGCCAGCAGCCAAGGATGGGGTGTGAACACTGAAGCTTTCTTT | CASSQGWGVNTEAFF
TRBJ1-1 | . | many | TRBV28 | TGTGCCAGCAGTTTATCGGACACTGAAGCTTTCTTT | CASSLSDTEAFF
TRBJ2-6 | . | . | TRBV4-2 | TGTGCCAGCAGCCAAGAAGCAGGACAGTCTGGGGCCAACGTCCTGACTTTC | CASSQEAGQSGANVLTF
TRBJ2-7 | TRBD1 | . | TRBV29-1 | TGCAGCGTTACAGGGGCGGCAAGCTACGAGCAGTACTTC | CSVTGAASYEQYF